These 18 T cell receptor beta chains originate from one sample sequenced in a study of post-analysis software for immune sequencing data. The study, taken as a whole, reports: TRBV5-6, TRBV5-1 and TRBV20-1 were among roughly five TRBV segments more frequent in patients than controls.

These receptors' targets are unknown. cDNA libraries of TCR beta carried unique molecular identifiers. TCRdb re-analysed the PCR reads in MiXCR, keeping a single row per CDR3 protein. The data hold more than 450,000 distinct CDR3 sequences, with roughly two fifths observed a single time. Material: blood. The receptors were gathered from a girl aged 10-17 years with multiple sclerosis.

The CDR3 loop reads CASSSSLRTGNEQYF. For the CDR3, the DNA is TGTGCCAGCAGCTCCTCACTAAGGACAGGGAACGAGCAGTACTTC. The J gene is TRBJ2-7, the V gene TRBV7-2; TRBD1 matches at 8 bases. With 4 bases clipped from V and 5 bases from J, the junction kept 10 bases outside the gene matches. This CDR3 has 15 residues. Germline lookup yields CDR1 SGHTA and CDR2 FQGNSA. Using reference TRBV7-2 and TRBJ2-7 for the parts outside the CDR3, the full variable domain is GAGVSQSPSNKVTEKGKDVELRCDPISGHTALYWYRQSLGQGLEFLIYFQGNSAPDKSGLPSDRFSAERTGGSVSTLTIQRTQQEDSAVYLCASSSSLRTGNEQYFGPGTRLTVT.

This clonotype was seen more than once but under ten times. The V and J genes are TRBV10-3 and TRBJ2-5; a weak D match, TRBD2 (6 bases). V lost 8 bases and J lost 4, with 11 bases in between. Germline CDR1 is ENHRY and CDR2 is SYGVKD. The CDR3 is 12 residues long. The CDR3 DNA sequence: TGTGCCATCGGAGGGGCCTCAGAGACCCAGTACTTC. Protein sequence: CAIGGASETQYF.

This clonotype was detected only a few times. CDR3 loop: CASARDREAEQFF. CDR3 in DNA: TGTGCCAGCGCCCGGGACAGGGAAGCTGAGCAGTTCTTC. This rearrangement joins TRBV11-2 to TRBJ2-1, with 9 positions matching TRBD1. The V segment lost 8 bases and the J segment 9 bases; nucleotides outside the gene matches: 8. The CDR3 is 13 amino acids. Germline CDR1 reads SGHAT; CDR2 reads FQNNGV.

The chain uses TRBV7-3 and TRBJ2-3; TRBD1 aligns across 7 bases. Germline trimming cut 1 base from V and 13 bases from J; bases unmatched to any gene: 5. Germline CDR1 is SGHTA and CDR2 is FQGTGA. The CDR3 sequence is 12 residues long. Here the CDR3 DNA reads TGTGCCAGCAGCTTAAGACAGGGTTTTAAGTATTTT. Translated: CASSLRQGFKYF.

This clonotype was counted between two and nine times. This chain joins TRBV3-1 and TRBJ1-2; 7 positions agree with TRBD1. This CDR3 spans 13 amino acids. V lost 5 bases and J lost 7; bases outside the gene matches: 7. Per the germline V gene, CDR1 is LGHDT and CDR2 is YNNKEL (reference sequence). The CDR3: CASSSEGARGYTF. CDR3 coding DNA: TGTGCCAGCAGCTCTGAGGGGGCGCGTGGCTACACCTTC.

This clonotype was seen a handful of times. This chain joins TRBV6-5 and TRBJ2-7; 7 nucleotides match TRBD2. The germline V gene has CDR1 MNHEY and CDR2 SVGAGI. The CDR3 extends over 11 amino acids. V was pared by 11 bases and J by 7 bases, with 8 bases of the junction left unmatched. The CDR3 sequence: CASGLVMEQYF. The CDR3 DNA reads as TGTGCCTCAGGACTAGTTATGGAGCAGTACTTC.

This clonotype was seen ten or more times. The chain links TRBV27 to TRBJ2-7; the match to TRBD2 covers 10 bases. With 6 bases clipped from V and 3 bases from J, the junction kept 11 bases outside the gene matches. The germline CDR1 and CDR2 sequences are MNHEY and SMNVEV (reference sequence). The CDR3 loop spans 16 amino acids. In nucleotides, the CDR3 is TGTGCCAGCAGCCTCAAGTGGGCTAGCGGGGGCTACGAGCAGTACTTC. Its protein product is CASSLKWASGGYEQYF.

This clonotype was found a few times. The gene calls are TRBV20-1 and TRBJ2-1, with D possibly matching TRBD1 (7 bases). The CDR3 length is 14 residues. The germline gives CDR1 DFQATT, CDR2 SNEGSKA (reference sequence). The germline V and J ends were trimmed by 2 bases and 9 bases, with 17 bases remaining between them. The CDR3 DNA is TGCAGTGCTAGACAGGGGGATACAGCGGGTGAGCAGTTCTTC. The encoded protein is CSARQGDTAGEQFF.

A few counts support this clonotype. The rearrangement links TRBV7-2 to TRBJ1-4, with TRBD1 matching over 7 bases. V lost 3 bases and J lost 3; bases outside the gene matches: 1. Per the germline V gene, CDR1 is SGHTA and CDR2 is FQGNSA. The CDR3 is 14 amino acids. The CDR3 nucleotides read TGTGCCAGCAGCTTCCAGGGGGCTAATGAAAAACTGTTTTTT. It yields the protein CASSFQGANEKLFF.

The chain links TRBV5-1 to TRBJ2-5, with 8 bases aligning to TRBD2. Germline CDR1 reads SGHRS; CDR2 reads YFSETQ. This CDR3 comprises 13 residues. The V gene end was trimmed by 6 bases and the J gene end by 2 bases; junction bases not matched to a gene: 3. The CDR3 sequence: CASTLAGQETQYF. The CDR3, as DNA: TGCGCCAGCACCTTAGCGGGACAAGAGACCCAGTACTTC.

This sequence joins TRBV4-2 and TRBJ2-5; TRBD1 is a possible D gene (5 bases). The V gene lost 4 bases and the J gene lost 1 base, with 13 bases spanning the gap. This CDR3 is 15 amino acids long. Looked up from germline, CDR1 is LGHNA and CDR2 is YNFKEQ. The CDR3 sequence is CASSLVLGPQETQYF. The CDR3 DNA is TGTGCCAGCAGCCTCGTGTTGGGGCCCCAAGAGACCCAGTACTTC.

This clonotype was found a few times. The V gene is TRBV6-5, the J gene TRBJ2-5; D possibly uses TRBD1 or TRBD2 (6 bases each). The germline V and J ends were trimmed by 4 bases and 2 bases, with 20 bases remaining between them. The length of the CDR3 is 17 residues. CDR1 MNHEY and CDR2 SVGAGI come from the germline V gene. The DNA of the CDR3 is TGTGCCAGCAGTTCCCGGGGGCCTCGTATATCTCAAGAGACCCAGTACTTC. It encodes CASSSRGPRISQETQYF.

The chain has TRBV12-3 or TRBV12-4 and TRBJ1-2, with TRBD1 matching 7 bases. V lost 7 bases and J lost 8; bases outside the gene matches: 10. The CDR3 sequence is 13 residues long. The CDR3 is CASTETNRGGYTF. CDR3 coding DNA: TGTGCCAGCACCGAGACTAACAGGGGCGGCTACACCTTC.

This clonotype was detected a few times. The V gene is TRBV7-2, the J gene TRBJ2-7, with 7 nucleotides matching TRBD1. V dropped 1 base and J dropped 7; count of bases not matched to a gene: 7. The CDR3 covers 14 residues. Per germline, CDR1 SGHTA and CDR2 FQGNSA. For the CDR3, the DNA is TGTACCAGCAGCTTAGGGAACAGGGGAGAAGAGCAGTACTTC. Translating it yields CTSSLGNRGEEQYF. The whole variable domain, filled in from reference TRBV7-2 and TRBJ2-7, reads GAGVSQSPSNKVTEKGKDVELRCDPISGHTALYWYRQSLGQGLEFLIYFQGNSAPDKSGLPSDRFSAERTGGSVSTLTIQRTQQEDSAVYLCTSSLGNRGEEQYFGPGTRLTVT.

DNA for the CDR3: TGTGCCAGCAGCTTATGGTCTTTGGACAATGAGCAGTTCTTC. Amino acids: CASSLWSLDNEQFF. The chain recombines TRBV7-2 with TRBJ2-1; D gene ambiguous. The CDR3 spans 14 residues. Trimming stripped 2 bases from V and 5 bases from J, with 10 bases between. The germline V gene encodes CDR1 SGHTA and CDR2 FQGNSA.

This clonotype was seen a few times. CDR3 nucleotide sequence: TGCAGTGCTTCCCGACAGGGGGTTCAGTTCTTC. Translating gives CSASRQGVQFF. The chain couples TRBV20-1 to TRBJ2-1; 9 bases fit TRBD1. This CDR3 region has 11 residues. CDR1 is DFQATT, CDR2 SNEGSKA, per germline (reference sequence). V gave up 5 bases and J gave up 13 bases; unmatched junction bases: 6.

The gene calls are TRBV27 and TRBJ2-1; unclear D gene. This CDR3 comprises 16 residues. V was trimmed by 3 bases and J by 0 bases, leaving 12 bases between them. Germline values: CDR1 MNHEY, CDR2 SMNVEV (reference sequence). The CDR3 DNA follows: TGTGCCAGCAGTTTCGCAGGATTTAGCTCCTACAATGAGCAGTTCTTC. Encoded protein: CASSFAGFSSYNEQFF.

The chain couples TRBV10-3 to TRBJ2-5; no clear D gene. V lost 6 bases and J 11 bases, leaving 13 bases between the germline ends. CDR3 length: 11 residues. Germline lookup yields CDR1 ENHRY and CDR2 SYGVKD. For the CDR3, the DNA is TGTGCCATCAGCCGCTCTCATGAGCAGTACTTC. Encoded protein: CAISRSHEQYF.